The TCR beta chain under discussion was sequenced for a study of blood T cell repertoires in COVID-19. Study context: The study drew acute and convalescent COVID-19 samples from the United States, Italy and Spain. PBMCs, B-cell-depleted T cells, or T cells were the source of the cDNA or gDNA that made up the material.

Original analysis: Scientists estimated how many nucleated cells there were by amplifying reference gene primers. TCRdb's copy holds only in-frame clones and misses some; the assay was immunoSEQ multiplex PCR. V, J and clone size were drawn from that table, and D and trimming were deduced from the DNA. The data contain about 68,000 clones, around three quarters of them seen just once; the ten biggest clones take up roughly a quarter. The sample taken for sequencing was peripheral blood. The clonotype originates from a human donor in a cohort sampled during active COVID-19.

CDR3 protein: CASSQASGGGTDTQYF. CDR3 DNA sequence: TGTGCCAGCAGCCAAGCTAGCGGGGGGGGCACAGATACGCAGTATTTT. The chain combines TRBV3-1 (or the pseudogene TRBV3-2) with TRBJ2-3, with 12 bases lining up with TRBD2. Germline V gene data show CDR1 as LGHDT and CDR2 as YNNKEL (reference sequence). The CDR3 totals 16 residues. Germline trimming cut 1 base from V and 1 base from J; bases unmatched to any gene: 0.